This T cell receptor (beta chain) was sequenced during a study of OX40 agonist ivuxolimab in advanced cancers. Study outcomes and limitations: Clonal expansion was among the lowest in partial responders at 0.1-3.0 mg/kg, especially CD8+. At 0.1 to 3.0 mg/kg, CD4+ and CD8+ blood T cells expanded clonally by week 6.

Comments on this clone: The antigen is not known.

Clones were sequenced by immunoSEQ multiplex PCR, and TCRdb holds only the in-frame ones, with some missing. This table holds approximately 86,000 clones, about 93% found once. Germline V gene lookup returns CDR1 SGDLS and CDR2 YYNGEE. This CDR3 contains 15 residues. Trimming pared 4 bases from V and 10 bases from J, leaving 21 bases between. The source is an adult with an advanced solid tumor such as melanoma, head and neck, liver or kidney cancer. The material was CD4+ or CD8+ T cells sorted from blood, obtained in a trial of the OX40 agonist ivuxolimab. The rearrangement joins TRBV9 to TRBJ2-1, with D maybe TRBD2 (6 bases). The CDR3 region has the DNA TGTGCCAGCAGCCCTGGAACTACTAAGGCGGGGGAGCAGTTCTTC. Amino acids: CASSPGTTKAGEQFF.